This T cell receptor (beta chain) stems from a study of blood T cells in healthy people across ages. Study-level findings and limits: Because sorting was not performed, PBMCs prevented conclusive naive versus antigen-experienced comparison. Estimated diversity that came from one million T cells was considered an underestimate.

A sample-barcoded 5' primer and a J-beta primer mix were used in a second PCR of about 7 to 12 cycles. TCRdb ran MiXCR on the 5' RACE reads and lists one entry per CDR3 protein. In the table there are hundreds of thousands of distinct CDR3 sequences, around 45% of which are singletons. Germline CDR1 and CDR2: SGHRS and YFSETQ. V was shortened by 5 bases and J by 6 bases, with 9 bases between the two germline ends. The CDR3 runs 11 residues. This clonotype was counted a few times. Its antigen remains unknown. Sequencing input: blood. V and J are TRBV5-1 and TRBJ2-7; either TRBD1 or TRBD2 may fit D (5 bases each). The sequence was collected from a man between 60 and 70 years old in good health. CDR3 residues: CASRRGLEQYF. The DNA of the CDR3 is TGCGCCAGCAGGAGGGGTCTCGAGCAGTACTTC. Full variable domain (outside the CDR3, taken from reference TRBV5-1 and TRBJ2-7): KAGVTQTPRYLIKTRGQQVTLSCSPISGHRSVSWYQQTPGQGLQFLFEYFSETQRNKGNFPGRFSGRQFSNSRSEMNVSTLELGDSALYLCASRRGLEQYFGPGTRLTVT.